What follows describes a single TCR beta chain. In the original processing: Reference gene primers were amplified, and this amplification served to estimate nucleated cell counts. Only in-frame clones appear in the TCRdb table, and some are missing; sequencing was by immunoSEQ multiplex PCR. V and J calls and clone size are those listed in that table; D and trimming were worked out from the DNA. This sample yields around 150,000 clones, of which around 89% are seen a single time; 6% to 8.5% belongs to the top ten. The data were taken from a study of blood T cell repertoires in COVID-19. Background on the study: Acute-phase and convalescent COVID-19 samples originated in the United States, Italy and Spain.

This CDR3 region has 12 residues. From germline, CDR1 is MDHEN and CDR2 SYDVKM. V shed 8 bases and J shed 13 bases, with 17 bases lying between them. Material for sequencing was PBMCs or T cells enriched from blood (not recorded which). This sequence originates from a woman aged 50 to 65 who had recovered from COVID-19. J is TRBJ2-2 and V is TRBV28; D is perhaps TRBD2 (6 bases). The CDR3: CASRPPRAGLFF. The CDR3 DNA reads as TGTGCCAGCCGACCCCCTCGAGCGGGGCTGTTTTTT.